This TCR beta chain came from a study of beta chain features in type 1 diabetes. This clone was recorded a few times. The CDR3 loop spans 13 amino acids. Expressed TCRB transcripts were sequenced, since all the RNA that had been isolated was reverse transcribed. Clones were read by immunoSEQ multiplex PCR, and TCRdb kept only the in-frame ones, dropping some. The sample lists 900,000 or so clones, about a sixth occurring once. The source material was naive CD4+ T cells from blood. This clonotype originated in a woman aged 18 to 35 in good health. The gene calls are TRBV21-1 and TRBJ2-3; TRBD2, the table's D call, lacks a check against the DNA. TRBV21-1 is a documented pseudogene. The CDR3 DNA sequence: TGTGCCAGCAGCAATCCGAGAGCAGATACGCAGTATTTT. Encoded protein: CASSNPRADTQYF.